Each of the 21 T cell receptor beta chains below was sequenced from the same sample in a study of cytomegalovirus exposure and HLA in healthy donors. Produced via immunoSEQ multiplex PCR; TCRdb's table is partial and in-frame only. Here the sample spans 82,000 or so clones, about 95% being singletons. Sequencing was carried out using PBMCs. These receptors all stem from a woman aged 18-29 years in good health and CMV-seronegative.

This sequence joins TRBV6-1 and TRBJ2-7; TRBD1 matches at 7 bases. This CDR3 is built from 12 residues. Germline loops: CDR1 MNHNS, CDR2 SASEGT. J was trimmed by 6 bases and V by 6 bases; bases with no gene match: 5. In DNA, the CDR3 is TGTGCCAGCAGCTGGGACAGCGGCGAGCAGTACTTC. It translates to CASSWDSGEQYF.

The chain is built from TRBV9 and TRBJ1-6; TRBD1 might be the D (5 bases). The CDR3 is made up of 14 amino acids. Germline lookup yields CDR1 SGDLS and CDR2 YYNGEE. The V end was cut by 0 bases, the J end by 10 bases, with 11 bases between. The CDR3 region is CASSVGQFDSPLHF. In DNA form, the CDR3 reads TGTGCCAGCAGCGTAGGACAGTTTGACTCACCCCTCCACTTT. The full variable domain, rest sourced from reference TRBV9 and TRBJ1-6, is DSGVTQTPKHLITATGQRVTLRCSPRSGDLSVYWYQQSLDQGLQFLIQYYNGEERAKGNILERFSAQQFPDLHSELNLSSLELGDSALYFCASSVGQFDSPLHFGNGTRLTVT.

The chain has TRBV28 and TRBJ2-5, with D possibly matching TRBD2 (6 bases). Germline-derived CDR1 and CDR2 are MDHEN and SYDVKM. V was clipped by 7 bases and J by 5 bases, with 14 bases between them. The CDR3 extends over 13 amino acids. CDR3 residues: CASTREWAETQYF. Here the CDR3 DNA reads TGTGCCAGCACCCGGGAGTGGGCCGAGACCCAGTACTTC.

The chain recombines TRBV7-8 with TRBJ2-3, with TRBD2 identical over 8 bases. This CDR3 region has 17 residues. J lost 5 bases, V lost 5 bases, and 15 bases had no gene match. Looked up from germline, CDR1 is SGHVS and CDR2 is FQNEAQ. In DNA, the CDR3 is TGTGCCAGCAGCCCGCCCTACCGGGAGGGCCGGAAAGATACGCAGTATTTT. Translation: CASSPPYREGRKDTQYF.

The chain carries TRBV28 and TRBJ2-1; D remains ambiguous. The V end was cut by 6 bases, the J end by 4 bases, with 10 bases between. The CDR3 contains 13 residues. The V gene's germline CDR1 is MDHEN and CDR2 SYDVKM. In DNA form, the CDR3 reads TGTGCCAGCAGCTGGCTAGGATACAATGAGCAGTTCTTC. It yields the protein CASSWLGYNEQFF.

This clone was seen once. The CDR3 spells CASSDTTGYREKLFF. The CDR3 DNA reads TGCGCCAGCAGCGACACCACAGGGTACCGTGAAAAACTGTTTTTT. The rearrangement links TRBV5-1 to TRBJ1-4, with D possibly being TRBD1 (6 bases). CDR3 length equals 15 residues. V lost 4 bases and J lost 7, with 17 bases in between. The germline V gene encodes CDR1 SGHRS and CDR2 YFSETQ.

This chain uses TRBV4-1 with TRBJ1-4; tentatively, D is TRBD1 (5 bases). The CDR3 consists of 16 residues. V lost 4 bases, J lost 1 base, and 13 bases lay in between. Per the germline V gene, CDR1 is MGHRA and CDR2 is YSYEKL. The CDR3 region is CASSLGGVKTNEKLFF. In nucleotides, the CDR3 is TGCGCCAGCAGCCTCGGGGGGGTGAAAACTAATGAAAAACTGTTTTTT.

This chain connects TRBV6-5 to TRBJ2-2; possibly TRBD1 for D (5 bases). CDR3 length equals 15 residues. Trimming stripped 2 bases from V and 4 bases from J, with 11 bases between. The germline CDR1 and CDR2 sequences are MNHEY and SVGAGI. The CDR3 is CASSYRGPGTGELFF. CDR3 coding DNA: TGTGCCAGCAGTTACAGGGGCCCCGGCACCGGGGAGCTGTTTTTT.

The chain uses TRBV27 and TRBJ1-2; 7 bases are a match to TRBD1. V lost 3 bases, J lost 4 bases, and 2 bases stayed unmatched. CDR1 MNHEY and CDR2 SMNVEV come from the germline V gene (reference sequence). The CDR3 is 13 amino acids. The CDR3 DNA reads as TGTGCCAGCAGTTTGGGACAGAGCTATGGCTACACCTTC. Its translation: CASSLGQSYGYTF.

V is TRBV7-9 and J is TRBJ1-2; 7 bases align to TRBD1. Germline CDR1 SEHNR, CDR2 FQNEAQ (reference sequence). V shed 2 bases, J shed 4 bases, and the junction held 4 bases outside the gene matches. This CDR3 has 14 residues. CDR3 coding DNA: TGTGCCAGCAGCTTAACAGGGGTTGGCTATGGCTACACCTTC. Its translation is CASSLTGVGYGYTF.

The chain carries TRBV14 and TRBJ2-3; 8 nucleotides agree with TRBD1. After removal of 1 base from V and 2 bases from J, the junction contained 5 bases not matched to a gene. Germline V gene data show CDR1 as SGHDN and CDR2 as FVKESK. The CDR3 length is 16 residues. The CDR3 loop is CASSQGQGKYTDTQYF. The CDR3 nucleotides read TGTGCCAGCAGCCAAGGACAGGGGAAGTACACAGATACGCAGTATTTT.

V gene TRBV7-2 combines with J gene TRBJ1-1; D call uncertain. This CDR3 has 14 residues. CDR1 and CDR2 (germline): SGHTA, FQGNSA. Trimming left V 4 bases short and J 6 bases short, with 15 bases between. The CDR3 sequence: CASSYTPVVPEAFF. For the CDR3, the DNA is TGTGCCAGCAGCTATACCCCGGTCGTCCCTGAAGCTTTCTTT.

This clone was seen once. The genes are TRBV9 and TRBJ1-3; D unclear. Trimming shortened V by 0 bases and J by 4 bases, and 8 bases separated the two germline ends. This CDR3 spans 14 amino acids. Germline lookup yields CDR1 SGDLS and CDR2 YYNGEE. CDR3 amino acids: CASSVAGGGNTIYF. The CDR3 nucleotides read TGTGCCAGCAGCGTAGCGGGAGGCGGAAACACCATATATTTT.

The rearrangement links TRBV7-9 to TRBJ1-4; TRBD1 matches 7 bases. CDR1 SEHNR and CDR2 FQNEAQ come from the germline V gene (reference sequence). CDR3 size: 17 residues. V was clipped by 5 bases and J by 0 bases; unmatched bases: 9. The CDR3 spells CASSPPGTVTTNEKLFF. The CDR3 coding sequence is TGTGCCAGCAGCCCTCCCGGGACAGTGACAACTAATGAAAAACTGTTTTTT.

This chain connects TRBV9 to TRBJ1-4, with a weak D call TRBD1 (5 bases). The CDR3 runs to 14 residues. CDR1 is SGDLS and CDR2 is YYNGEE in the germline V gene. V was pared by 0 bases and J by 6 bases, with 9 bases between. CDR3 sequence (DNA): TGTGCCAGCAGCGTAGAGGTAGGGGATGAAAAACTGTTTTTT. Encoded protein: CASSVEVGDEKLFF.

The V and J genes are TRBV30 and TRBJ1-2; D remains ambiguous. Per the germline V gene, CDR1 is GTSNPN and CDR2 is SVGIG (reference sequence). The CDR3 contains 12 residues. Trimming left V 2 bases short and J 5 bases short, with 9 bases between. CDR3 bases: TGTGCCTGGAGTCCCCCCTCGTATGGCTACACCTTC. Residues: CAWSPPSYGYTF.

The chain employs TRBV29-1 and TRBJ2-3; TRBD2 agrees at 9 bases. The trim removed 5 bases at V and 5 bases at J, leaving 14 bases unmatched. The CDR3 runs to 16 residues. Per germline, CDR1 SQVTM and CDR2 ANQGSEA. The CDR3 loop is CSVNPLSGRWEDTQYF. The CDR3 coding sequence is TGCAGCGTTAATCCTTTGAGCGGGAGGTGGGAAGATACGCAGTATTTT.

This sequence joins TRBV19 and TRBJ1-5; 12 nucleotides match TRBD1. Looked up from germline, CDR1 is LNHDA and CDR2 is SQIVND (reference sequence). The CDR3 contains 16 residues. Losses at the gene ends were 5 bases for V and 3 bases for J; bases not matched to a gene: 5. In DNA, the CDR3 is TGTGCCAGTAGTCTCGGGACAGGGGGCAACAATCAGCCCCAGCATTTT. Protein sequence: CASSLGTGGNNQPQHF.

The V call is TRBV28, the J call TRBJ1-1; D unclear. V lost 2 bases, J lost 3 bases, and 4 bases lay in between. The CDR3 consists of 12 residues. Germline CDR1 MDHEN, CDR2 SYDVKM. CDR3: CASSLEYTEAFF. CDR3 bases: TGTGCCAGCAGTTTAGAGTACACTGAAGCTTTCTTT.

This chain links TRBV14 with TRBJ2-3; 16 bases are shared with TRBD2. This CDR3 is built from 18 residues. Germline V gene sequence: CDR1 SGHDN, CDR2 FVKESK. With V trimmed by 3 bases and J by 5 bases, 8 bases remained unmatched. The CDR3 sequence is CASSQHPGLAGGQDTQYF. For the CDR3, the DNA is TGTGCCAGCAGCCAGCACCCGGGACTAGCGGGGGGGCAAGATACGCAGTATTTT.

The chain is built from TRBV19 and TRBJ1-4, with a tentative D call TRBD1 (5 bases). V gave up 5 bases and J gave up 8 bases, with 24 bases separating them. Germline V gene sequence: CDR1 LNHDA, CDR2 SQIVND (reference sequence). This CDR3 has 17 residues. CDR3 bases: TGTGCCAGTAGTTCCTTCGACAGCTCACGTGTGCGAGAAAAACTGTTTTTT. Translated, it gives CASSSFDSSRVREKLFF.